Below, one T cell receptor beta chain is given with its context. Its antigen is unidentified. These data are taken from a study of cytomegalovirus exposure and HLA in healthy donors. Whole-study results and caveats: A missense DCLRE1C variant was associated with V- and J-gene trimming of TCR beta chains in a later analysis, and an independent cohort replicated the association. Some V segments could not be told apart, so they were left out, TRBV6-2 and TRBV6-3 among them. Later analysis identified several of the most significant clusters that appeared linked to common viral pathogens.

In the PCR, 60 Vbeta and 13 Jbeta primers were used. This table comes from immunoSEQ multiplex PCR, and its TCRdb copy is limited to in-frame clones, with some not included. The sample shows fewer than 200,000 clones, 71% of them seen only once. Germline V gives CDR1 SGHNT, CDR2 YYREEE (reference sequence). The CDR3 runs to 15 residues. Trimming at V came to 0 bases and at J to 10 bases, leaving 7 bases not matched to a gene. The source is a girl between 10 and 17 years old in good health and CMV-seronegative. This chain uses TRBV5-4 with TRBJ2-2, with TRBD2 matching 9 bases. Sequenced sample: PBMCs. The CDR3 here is CASSLAAGGPLELFF. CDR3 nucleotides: TGTGCCAGCAGCTTGGCGGCGGGGGGGCCGCTGGAGCTGTTTTTT.